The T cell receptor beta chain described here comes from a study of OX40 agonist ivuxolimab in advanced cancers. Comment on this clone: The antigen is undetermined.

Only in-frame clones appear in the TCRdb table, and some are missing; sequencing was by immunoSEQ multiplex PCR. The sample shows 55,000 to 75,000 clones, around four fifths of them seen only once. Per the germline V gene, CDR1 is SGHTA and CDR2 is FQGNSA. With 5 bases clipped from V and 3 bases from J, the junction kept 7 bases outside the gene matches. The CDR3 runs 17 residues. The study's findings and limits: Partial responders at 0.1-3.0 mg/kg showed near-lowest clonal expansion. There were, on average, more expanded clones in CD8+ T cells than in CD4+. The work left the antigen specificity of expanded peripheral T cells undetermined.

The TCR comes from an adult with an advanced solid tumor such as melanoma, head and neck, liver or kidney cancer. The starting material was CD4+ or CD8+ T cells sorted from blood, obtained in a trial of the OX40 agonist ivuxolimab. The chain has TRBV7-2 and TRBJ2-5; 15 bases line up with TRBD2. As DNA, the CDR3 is TGTGCCAGCAGCCTTAGGAGGACTAGCGGGGGGGAAGAGACCCAGTACTTC. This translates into CASSLRRTSGGEETQYF.